This is a list of T cell receptor beta chains from one sample in a study of T-cell reconstitution after alpha-beta-depleted transplantation in children. TCRdb fed the PCR reads into MiXCR, producing one record per CDR3 protein. The sample holds 500,000 to 750,000 distinct CDR3 sequences, 25% to 30% seen once. This sample comprised PBMCs, obtained before TCRalphabeta/CD19-depleted stem cell transplant. The receptors were sampled from a boy younger than two with Wiskott-Aldrich syndrome, due to receive a stem cell transplant. Both conserved end residues are part of each CDR3. Each record gives: V gene, D gene, clone size, J gene, CDR3 DNA, CDR3 protein. A D gene is named only where the DNA matches it firmly. Rows may omit the clone size; those that give it use once, few, many or a size class.

v_gene: TRBV12-3/TRBV12-4; d_gene: -; abundance: -; j_gene: TRBJ2-2; CDR3nt: TGTGCCAGCAGTTTCGGGACAAGTCCCACGCGGGAGCTGTTTTTT; CDR3aa: CASSFGTSPTRELFF
v_gene: TRBV27; d_gene: -; abundance: few; j_gene: TRBJ2-2; CDR3nt: TGTGCCAGCAGTTTAACGATAGGGGAGGCCACCGGGGAGCTGTTTTTT; CDR3aa: CASSLTIGEATGELFF
v_gene: TRBV11-3; d_gene: -; abundance: few; j_gene: TRBJ2-3; CDR3nt: TGTGCCAGCAGCTTAGGGGACACCCGGGATACGCAGTATTTT; CDR3aa: CASSLGDTRDTQYF
v_gene: TRBV12-3/TRBV12-4; d_gene: -; abundance: -; j_gene: TRBJ2-5; CDR3nt: TGTGCCAGCAGTTCCTCTGGCGGCGGAGGGGAGACCCAGTACTTC; CDR3aa: CASSSSGGGGETQYF
v_gene: TRBV12-3/TRBV12-4; d_gene: -; abundance: -; j_gene: TRBJ2-2; CDR3nt: TGTGCCAGCAGTCGCGCTCGGGTGGACACCGGGGAGCTGTTTTTT; CDR3aa: CASSRARVDTGELFF
v_gene: TRBV15; d_gene: -; abundance: few; j_gene: TRBJ1-5; CDR3nt: TGTGCCACCAGCGAGGGGGTGGGTCAGGGATATCAGCCCCAGCATTTT; CDR3aa: CATSEGVGQGYQPQHF
v_gene: TRBV5-1; d_gene: TRBD2; abundance: -; j_gene: TRBJ2-7; CDR3nt: TGCGCCAGCAGCCCGCGCCTCGGGGGAGCGGGAAGGTACGAGCAGTACTTC; CDR3aa: CASSPRLGGAGRYEQYF
v_gene: TRBV5-5; d_gene: -; abundance: -; j_gene: TRBJ1-1; CDR3nt: TGTGCCAGCTTATCGTGGGGCACTGAAGCTTTCTTT; CDR3aa: CASLSWGTEAFF
v_gene: TRBV20-1; d_gene: -; abundance: -; j_gene: TRBJ1-5; CDR3nt: TGCAGTGCTAGAACAGGGAGCAAACAGCCCCAGCATTTT; CDR3aa: CSARTGSKQPQHF
v_gene: TRBV5-1; d_gene: -; abundance: few; j_gene: TRBJ2-5; CDR3nt: TGCGCCAGCAGTTCGACGGACCCCAACACCCAGTACTTC; CDR3aa: CASSSTDPNTQYF
v_gene: TRBV12-3/TRBV12-4; d_gene: -; abundance: -; j_gene: TRBJ2-7; CDR3nt: TGTGCCAGCAGTTTAGCCGGGGTCAAGGGGGCCTACGAGCAGTACTTC; CDR3aa: CASSLAGVKGAYEQYF
v_gene: TRBV5-1; d_gene: TRBD1; abundance: -; j_gene: TRBJ2-7; CDR3nt: TGCGCCAGCAGCTTGGGAGTGCAGGGGGCGTCCGAGCAGTACTTC; CDR3aa: CASSLGVQGASEQYF
v_gene: TRBV5-1; d_gene: TRBD1; abundance: -; j_gene: TRBJ1-5; CDR3nt: TGCGCCAGCAGCACCGGACAGGGGGAGAGCAATCAGCCCCAGCATTTT; CDR3aa: CASSTGQGESNQPQHF
v_gene: TRBV10-2; d_gene: -; abundance: -; j_gene: TRBJ2-1; CDR3nt: TGCGCCAGCAGTGTAATAAACAATGAGCAGTTCTTC; CDR3aa: CASSVINNEQFF
v_gene: TRBV2; d_gene: TRBD1; abundance: few; j_gene: TRBJ2-2; CDR3nt: TGTGCCAGCAGGATGGACAGGGGGCAGGCCGGGGAGCTGTTTTTT; CDR3aa: CASRMDRGQAGELFF
v_gene: TRBV20-1; d_gene: TRBD1; abundance: few; j_gene: TRBJ1-1; CDR3nt: TGCAGTGCTAGTAACAGGGGGCGAGGCACTGAAGCTTTCTTT; CDR3aa: CSASNRGRGTEAFF
v_gene: TRBV10-3; d_gene: -; abundance: -; j_gene: TRBJ2-2; CDR3nt: TGTGCCATACTAGGGGGAGATACCGGGGAGCTGTTTTTT; CDR3aa: CAILGGDTGELFF
v_gene: TRBV12-3/TRBV12-4; d_gene: -; abundance: -; j_gene: TRBJ2-2; CDR3nt: TGTGCCAGCAGCTCAACCGGGAGCACCGGGGAGCTGTTTTTT; CDR3aa: CASSSTGSTGELFF
v_gene: TRBV5-1; d_gene: -; abundance: -; j_gene: TRBJ2-5; CDR3nt: TGCGCCAGCAGCTTAGACCCCTCTTCGGAGACCCAGTACTTC; CDR3aa: CASSLDPSSETQYF
v_gene: TRBV2; d_gene: -; abundance: -; j_gene: TRBJ2-7; CDR3nt: TGTGCCAGCAGCGACGGGGACTTGACCTACGAGCAGTACTTC; CDR3aa: CASSDGDLTYEQYF
v_gene: TRBV6-1; d_gene: TRBD1; abundance: -; j_gene: TRBJ1-1; CDR3nt: TGTGCCAGCAGTGAACGGGACAGCCACCGAGCTTTCTTT; CDR3aa: CASSERDSHRAFF
v_gene: TRBV6-1; d_gene: -; abundance: few; j_gene: TRBJ1-1; CDR3nt: TGTGCCAGCAGCAGACCCAATGGGGGCACTGAAGCTTTCTTT; CDR3aa: CASSRPNGGTEAFF
v_gene: TRBV5-1; d_gene: -; abundance: few; j_gene: TRBJ1-1; CDR3nt: TGCGCCAGCAGCTTGAAAGGGCGGACAGCGAACACTGAAGCTTTCTTT; CDR3aa: CASSLKGRTANTEAFF
v_gene: TRBV5-1; d_gene: -; abundance: -; j_gene: TRBJ2-5; CDR3nt: TGCGCCAGCAGCCTCCAGGACACTGAGCAGGAGACCCAGTACTTC; CDR3aa: CASSLQDTEQETQYF
v_gene: TRBV28; d_gene: -; abundance: -; j_gene: TRBJ1-2; CDR3nt: TGTGCCAGCAGTTTATACCAGGTCTATGGCTACACCTTC; CDR3aa: CASSLYQVYGYTF
v_gene: TRBV20-1; d_gene: TRBD2; abundance: -; j_gene: TRBJ2-1; CDR3nt: TGCAGTGCTTTTCGACCCGGGACTAGCGGGAGCGATGAGCAGTTCTTC; CDR3aa: CSAFRPGTSGSDEQFF
v_gene: TRBV29-1; d_gene: -; abundance: -; j_gene: TRBJ1-2; CDR3nt: TGCAGCGTTTTATCTTATGGCTACACCTTC; CDR3aa: CSVLSYGYTF
v_gene: TRBV2; d_gene: TRBD2; abundance: -; j_gene: TRBJ2-7; CDR3nt: TGTGCCAGCGTAGGGACTAGCGCCTACGAGCAGTACTTC; CDR3aa: CASVGTSAYEQYF
v_gene: TRBV20-1; d_gene: TRBD2; abundance: few; j_gene: TRBJ2-3; CDR3nt: TGCAGTGCTAGTCTCGCGGGAGGGTTGATTACAGATACGCAGTATTTT; CDR3aa: CSASLAGGLITDTQYF
v_gene: TRBV5-5; d_gene: TRBD2; abundance: few; j_gene: TRBJ2-5; CDR3nt: TGTGCCAGCAGCTTTGGACTAGCGGGACCAGAGACCCAGTACTTC; CDR3aa: CASSFGLAGPETQYF
v_gene: TRBV7-2; d_gene: -; abundance: -; j_gene: TRBJ2-5; CDR3nt: TGTGCCAGCAGCCCTCTTAATTCCGGGCAAGAGACCCAGTACTTC; CDR3aa: CASSPLNSGQETQYF
v_gene: TRBV12-3/TRBV12-4; d_gene: TRBD1; abundance: -; j_gene: TRBJ1-1; CDR3nt: TGTGCCAGCAGTTCCCCGGGACAGGGGGCTCTCGCTTTCTTT; CDR3aa: CASSSPGQGALAFF
v_gene: TRBV29-1; d_gene: -; abundance: few; j_gene: TRBJ1-1; CDR3nt: TGCAGCGTTGAGACGGGACTCGCTTACGCTGAAGCTTTCTTT; CDR3aa: CSVETGLAYAEAFF
v_gene: TRBV28; d_gene: -; abundance: -; j_gene: TRBJ2-7; CDR3nt: TGTGCCAGCAGTTTGAGGCTATACTACGAGCAGTACTTC; CDR3aa: CASSLRLYYEQYF
v_gene: TRBV20-1; d_gene: -; abundance: few; j_gene: TRBJ1-2; CDR3nt: TGCAGTGCTAGAGTCAGCTCGGGGCTCTTTAACTATGGCTACACCTTC; CDR3aa: CSARVSSGLFNYGYTF
v_gene: TRBV12-3/TRBV12-4; d_gene: -; abundance: -; j_gene: TRBJ2-5; CDR3nt: TGTGCCAGCAGTTTAGGAGGGTCGGGCCAGTACTTC; CDR3aa: CASSLGGSGQYF
v_gene: TRBV10-3; d_gene: -; abundance: -; j_gene: TRBJ1-1; CDR3nt: TGTGCCATCAGTGAGTCGGGGTGGGGGAGTAACGAAGCTTTCTTT; CDR3aa: CAISESGWGSNEAFF
v_gene: TRBV20-1; d_gene: TRBD1; abundance: few; j_gene: TRBJ2-7; CDR3nt: TGCAGTGCTAGAGTCGACAGGGGGCTTTTCTACGAGCAGTACTTC; CDR3aa: CSARVDRGLFYEQYF
v_gene: TRBV28; d_gene: -; abundance: few; j_gene: TRBJ1-2; CDR3nt: TGTGCCAGCAGTCCATCGACAGGCTATGGCTACACCTTC; CDR3aa: CASSPSTGYGYTF
v_gene: TRBV27; d_gene: TRBD2; abundance: few; j_gene: TRBJ2-1; CDR3nt: TGTGCCAGCAGTTCCGGGCCGGGAGGGCCCTATGAGCAGTTCTTC; CDR3aa: CASSSGPGGPYEQFF
v_gene: TRBV29-1; d_gene: -; abundance: few; j_gene: TRBJ2-1; CDR3nt: TGCAGCGTTGGTGGGAAGGGCTACAATGAGCAGTTCTTC; CDR3aa: CSVGGKGYNEQFF
v_gene: TRBV20-1; d_gene: -; abundance: few; j_gene: TRBJ2-7; CDR3nt: TGCAGTGCTATAGACAGCTACGAGCAGTACTTC; CDR3aa: CSAIDSYEQYF
v_gene: TRBV30; d_gene: -; abundance: -; j_gene: TRBJ1-2; CDR3nt: TGTGCCTGGGCCACAGGGCCGCGGGGCTACACCTTC; CDR3aa: CAWATGPRGYTF
v_gene: TRBV5-1; d_gene: TRBD2; abundance: -; j_gene: TRBJ2-3; CDR3nt: TGTGCCAGCAGCCGCGGGAGTAGCACAGATACGCAGTATTTT; CDR3aa: CASSRGSSTDTQYF
v_gene: TRBV12-3/TRBV12-4; d_gene: TRBD1; abundance: few; j_gene: TRBJ2-4; CDR3nt: TGTGCCAGCAGTTTGACAGGGAAAAAAAACATTCAGTACTTC; CDR3aa: CASSLTGKKNIQYF
v_gene: TRBV27; d_gene: TRBD2; abundance: few; j_gene: TRBJ2-3; CDR3nt: TGTGCCAGCAGTCCCATACTGGGGACTAGCGGGACCAGGGGTACGCAGTATTTT; CDR3aa: CASSPILGTSGTRGTQYF
v_gene: TRBV6-5; d_gene: TRBD2; abundance: few; j_gene: TRBJ2-7; CDR3nt: TGTGCCAGCAGTTACCTGAGCGGGAGCACATACGAGCAGTACTTC; CDR3aa: CASSYLSGSTYEQYF
v_gene: TRBV19; d_gene: -; abundance: -; j_gene: TRBJ2-3; CDR3nt: TGTGCCAGTAGAAAAGCGTGGGGAGCGACTACGGATACGCAGTATTTT; CDR3aa: CASRKAWGATTDTQYF
v_gene: TRBV27; d_gene: -; abundance: few; j_gene: TRBJ2-7; CDR3nt: TGTGCCAGCAGTTGGGGGGGCCTCGGAATCGGCGAGCAGTACTTC; CDR3aa: CASSWGGLGIGEQYF